This is a list of T cell receptor beta chains from one sample in a study of blood T cell repertoires in COVID-19. Sequenced by immunoSEQ multiplex PCR; TCRdb stores in-frame clones only, minus some. The sample holds about 220,000 clones; roughly 90% are singletons and the top ten take about 1.9%. The material sequenced was peripheral blood. The receptors originated from a man in his forties with active or convalescent COVID-19. Each CDR3 is given with its conserved first and last residue. A D gene is named only where the DNA matches it firmly. Clone size, where shown, is once, few, many, or a class for clones that have expanded.

15 | TRBJ1-5 | TRBV27 | . | . | TGTGCCAGCAGTCGGGACAATTGGGGCAATCAGCCCCAGCATTTT | CASSRDNWGNQPQHF
16 | TRBJ1-2 | TRBV18 | few | . | TGTGCCAGCTCACCACCGGGGGGGGTCCGAAACTATGGCTACACCTTC | CASSPPGGVRNYGYTF
14 | TRBJ1-1 | TRBV5-4 | . | . | TGTGCCAGCAGCTTGATGGGGGGGGGCACTGAAGCTTTCTTT | CASSLMGGGTEAFF
12 | TRBJ1-1 | TRBV19 | . | TRBD1 | TGTGCCAGTTTGAGAGGGGGCCAAGGAGCTTTCTTT | CASLRGGQGAFF
13 | TRBJ1-2 | TRBV2 | . | . | TGTGCCAGCGGAGGACGCCCTAACTATGGCTACACCTTC | CASGGRPNYGYTF
13 | TRBJ2-5 | TRBV6-2/TRBV6-3 | once | TRBD2 | TGTGCCAGCAGTGCCGGACTAGCGGTTACGCAGTACTTC | CASSAGLAVTQYF
16 | TRBJ2-2 | TRBV6-5 | many | TRBD1 | TGTGCCAGCAGTTCCCGGGACAGGAGGAACACCGGGGAGCTGTTTTTT | CASSSRDRRNTGELFF
15 | TRBJ1-1 | TRBV5-6 | once | TRBD1 | TGTGCCAGCAGCCTACAGGGGGCTGGGAGGACTGAAGCTTTCTTT | CASSLQGAGRTEAFF
14 | TRBJ1-2 | TRBV27 | . | TRBD1 | TGTGCCAGCAGTTTAACGGCAGGGGGCCCCGGCTACACCTTC | CASSLTAGGPGYTF
14 | TRBJ1-2 | TRBV24-1 | . | . | TGTGCCACCAGTGATTTCGACACCATAGAGGGCTACACCTTC | CATSDFDTIEGYTF
14 | TRBJ2-4 | TRBV28 | . | . | TGTGCCAGCAAGGTCTCCCCCGGCGGGGACATTCAGTACTTC | CASKVSPGGDIQYF
14 | TRBJ2-5 | TRBV27 | . | TRBD2 | TGTGCCAGCAGTTCTGGACTAGCGGGAGAGACCCAGTACTTC | CASSSGLAGETQYF
15 | TRBJ2-3 | TRBV19 | . | TRBD1 | TGTGCCAGTAGTATGGGGACAGTTAGCACAGATACGCAGTATTTT | CASSMGTVSTDTQYF
22 | TRBJ2-1 | TRBV7-8 | . | TRBD2 | TGTGCCAGCAGCCCCAGAATGGGTTTGACTAGCGGGGGGGGAAGCTCCTACAATGAGCAGTTCTTC | CASSPRMGLTSGGGSSYNEQFF
14 | TRBJ1-5 | TRBV9 | . | . | TGTGCCAGCACTCCAGGGGTCGACCCGAGGCCCCAGCATTTT | CASTPGVDPRPQHF
15 | TRBJ1-5 | TRBV19 | . | TRBD1 | TGTGCCAGTAGGCCGCGGACAGGCAGTCATCAGCCCCAGCATTTT | CASRPRTGSHQPQHF
13 | TRBJ2-1 | TRBV4-1 | . | . | TGCGCCAGCAGCCAAGGCGCTGACAATGAGCAGTTCTTC | CASSQGADNEQFF
16 | TRBJ1-6 | TRBV5-1 | once | . | TGCGCCAGCAGCCCCACAAGGACAGCCATTAATTCACCCCTCCACTTT | CASSPTRTAINSPLHF
15 | TRBJ2-5 | TRBV18 | . | TRBD1 | TGTGCCAGCTCACCCCCGACAGGGGGCAGGGAGACCCAGTACTTC | CASSPPTGGRETQYF
14 | TRBJ1-1 | TRBV6-5 | . | TRBD1 | TGTGCCAGCAGGGACAGGTGGGCGAACACTGAAGCTTTCTTT | CASRDRWANTEAFF
16 | TRBJ2-5 | TRBV5-4 | . | TRBD2 | TGTGCCAGCAGCTTGAGACTAGCGGGAGAAAAAGAGACCCAGTACTTC | CASSLRLAGEKETQYF
15 | TRBJ2-1 | TRBV28 | . | TRBD1 | TGTGCCAGCAGTCGTCGGACAGGGGGTATACAGGAGCAGTTCTTC | CASSRRTGGIQEQFF
18 | TRBJ2-6 | TRBV5-1 | . | . | TGCGCCAGCAGCGCCGCCGGCGGGTCTGCAACTGGGGCCAACGTCCTGACTTTC | CASSAAGGSATGANVLTF
15 | TRBJ1-4 | TRBV5-1 | . | TRBD1 | TGCGCCAGCAGCTTGGGCGGGACAGCGGTTGAAAAACTGTTTTTT | CASSLGGTAVEKLFF
15 | TRBJ1-3 | TRBV30 | . | . | TGTGCCTGGAGTGTACCCGGGGTTAGGGGAAACACCATATATTTT | CAWSVPGVRGNTIYF
17 | TRBJ1-3 | TRBV21-1 | . | . | TGTGCCAGCAGCAGGGGTGCCGGGACAGGGGATAGGTACACCATATATTTT | CASSRGAGTGDRYTIYF
18 | TRBJ2-7 | TRBV30 | few | TRBD1 | TGTGCCTGGAGTGTATACCAGGGGGCCCCCCCGGTAGCCCTCGAGCAGTACTTC | CAWSVYQGAPPVALEQYF
15 | TRBJ1-1 | TRBV28 | . | . | TGTGCCAGCACCACCTTGGGGGCGGCGTACACTGAAGCTTTCTTT | CASTTLGAAYTEAFF
14 | TRBJ1-2 | TRBV28 | . | TRBD1 | TGTGCCAGCAGTTCGTGGGGACAGGACGGTGGCTACACCTTC | CASSSWGQDGGYTF
13 | TRBJ2-5 | TRBV2 | . | . | TGTGCCAGCAGTGTTGAGGAAGAAACTTCCCCCGACTTC | CASSVEEETSPDF
14 | TRBJ1-1 | TRBV6-5 | . | . | TGTGCCAGCAGTTACCGGACAGCGAACACTGAAGCTTTCTTT | CASSYRTANTEAFF
14 | TRBJ2-7 | TRBV28 | once | TRBD1 | TGTGCCAGCAGTTACAGGGGCCCCTCCTACGAGCAGTACTTC | CASSYRGPSYEQYF
18 | TRBJ2-7 | TRBV12-5 | few | TRBD1 | TGTGCTAGTGGTTTGAGACGGTGGGGGACAGCCCTTACCTACGAGCAGTACTTC | CASGLRRWGTALTYEQYF
14 | TRBJ1-2 | TRBV5-5 | . | TRBD1 | TGTGCCAGCAGGAAGCCGGGACAGGGTGGCGGCTACACCTTC | CASRKPGQGGGYTF
18 | TRBJ1-1 | TRBV4-1 | . | TRBD1 | TGCGCCAGCAGCCAAGTTGAGTTGAGGGACAGGGGCGGGACTGAAGCTTTCTTT | CASSQVELRDRGGTEAFF
14 | TRBJ1-1 | TRBV2 | . | TRBD1 | TGTGCCAGCACGCTACAGGGGGGGAACACTGAAGCTTTCTTT | CASTLQGGNTEAFF
15 | TRBJ2-1 | TRBV5-4 | . | TRBD2 | TGTGCCAGTGGGACCGGGGGGGCCTCCTACAATGAGCAGTTCTTC | CASGTGGASYNEQFF
18 | TRBJ2-5 | TRBV23-1 | . | TRBD2 | TGCGCCAGCAAGGGGACTAAGCGGGGGGCGGAGTACCAAGAGACCCAGTACTTC | CASKGTKRGAEYQETQYF
20 | TRBJ1-2 | TRBV18 | . | . | TGTGCCAGCTCACCACCGGTTGGGGCTCGCGTCCACAGGGCACTCTATGGCTACACCTTC | CASSPPVGARVHRALYGYTF
14 | TRBJ1-1 | TRBV6-5 | once | TRBD1 | TGTGCCACACGAAATGAGGGGGCGAACACTGAAGCTTTCTTT | CATRNEGANTEAFF
16 | TRBJ1-5 | TRBV5-1 | once | TRBD1 | TGCGCCAGCAGGGCCGGGACAGGGGGCTTAAACCAGCCCCAGCATTTT | CASRAGTGGLNQPQHF
15 | TRBJ1-4 | TRBV6-5 | . | . | TGTGCCAGCACCGTGGGCCTTGCAACTAATGAAAAACTGTTTTTT | CASTVGLATNEKLFF
15 | TRBJ1-1 | TRBV10-1 | . | TRBD1 | TGCGCCAGCAGTCCCGGGACAGGGCTAAACACTGAAGCTTTCTTT | CASSPGTGLNTEAFF
14 | TRBJ1-2 | TRBV28 | . | . | TGTGCCAGCAGTTTAGCTATAGGGGCCTATGGCTACACCTTC | CASSLAIGAYGYTF
16 | TRBJ1-6 | TRBV18 | . | TRBD1 | TGTGCCAGCTCACCAATATCGGGACAGAGAAATTCACCCCTCCACTTT | CASSPISGQRNSPLHF